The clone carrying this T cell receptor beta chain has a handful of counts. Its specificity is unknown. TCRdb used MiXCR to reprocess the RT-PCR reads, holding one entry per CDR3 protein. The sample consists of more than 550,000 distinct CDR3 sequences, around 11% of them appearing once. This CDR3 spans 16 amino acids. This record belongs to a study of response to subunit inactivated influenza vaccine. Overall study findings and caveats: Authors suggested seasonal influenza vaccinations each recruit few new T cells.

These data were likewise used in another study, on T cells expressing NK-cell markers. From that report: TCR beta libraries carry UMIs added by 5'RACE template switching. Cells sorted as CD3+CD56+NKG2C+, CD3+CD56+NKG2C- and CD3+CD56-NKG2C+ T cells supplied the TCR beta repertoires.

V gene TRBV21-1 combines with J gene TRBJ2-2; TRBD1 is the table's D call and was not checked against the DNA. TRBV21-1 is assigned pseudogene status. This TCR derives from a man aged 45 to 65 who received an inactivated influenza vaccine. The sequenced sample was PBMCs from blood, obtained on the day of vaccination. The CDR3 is CASSNTGQGATGELFF. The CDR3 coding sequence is TGTGCCAGCAGCAATACTGGACAGGGGGCCACCGGGGAGCTGTTTTTT.